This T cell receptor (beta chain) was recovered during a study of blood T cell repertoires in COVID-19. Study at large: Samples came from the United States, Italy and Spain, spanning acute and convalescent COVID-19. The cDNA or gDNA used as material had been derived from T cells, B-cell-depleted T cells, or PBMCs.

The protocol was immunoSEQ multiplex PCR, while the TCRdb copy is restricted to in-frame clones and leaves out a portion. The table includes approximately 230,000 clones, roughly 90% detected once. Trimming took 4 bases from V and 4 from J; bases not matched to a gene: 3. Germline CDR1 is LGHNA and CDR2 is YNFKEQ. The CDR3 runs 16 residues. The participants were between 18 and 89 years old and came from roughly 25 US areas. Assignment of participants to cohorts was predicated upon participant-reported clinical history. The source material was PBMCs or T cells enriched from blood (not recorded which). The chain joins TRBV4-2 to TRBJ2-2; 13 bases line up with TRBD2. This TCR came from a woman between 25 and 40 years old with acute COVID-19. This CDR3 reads CASSPLAGGLTGELFF. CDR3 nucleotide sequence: TGTGCCAGCAGCCCACTAGCGGGGGGGCTCACCGGGGAGCTGTTTTTT.